This T cell receptor (beta chain) was sequenced for a study of OX40 agonist ivuxolimab in advanced cancers. Study-level points and caveats: Circulating CD4+ and CD8+ T cells showed clonal expansion by week 6 at 0.1 to 3.0 mg/kg. Fewer expanded clones were found on average in CD4+ than in CD8+ T cells.

Worth noting for this clone: Its matching antigen is unknown.

Some clones are missing from TCRdb's copy, which holds only in-frame ones; the method was immunoSEQ multiplex PCR. The repertoire holds 70,000 to 75,000 clones, with 70% to 90% as singletons. The source of this sequence is an adult with an advanced solid tumor such as melanoma, head and neck, liver or kidney cancer. Source: CD4+ or CD8+ T cells sorted from blood, taken in a trial of the OX40 agonist ivuxolimab.

The CDR3 DNA follows: TGTGCCAGCAGCCCACTCAGCGGTTCCTACAATGAGCAGTTCTTC. Its translation: CASSPLSGSYNEQFF. J is TRBJ2-1 and V is TRBV7-2, with D possibly matching TRBD2 (5 bases). V lost 5 bases to trimming and J lost 1 base, with 12 bases between them. CDR1 and CDR2 (germline): SGHTA, FQGNSA. The CDR3 has 15 amino acids.